This entry describes one T cell receptor (beta chain). What antigen it recognizes has not been identified. Base qualities are not recorded, but no much larger clone differs from it by a single base. This sample includes further DNA sequences coding for the same CDR3. In total, 600 or so healthy bone marrow donors made up the cohort. At the time of sampling, all cohort members were nominally healthy, though unrecorded immune exposures were likely present. The donor was CMV seronegative and was included in the group of around 320 seronegative cohort members. Each donor provided a peripheral blood sample, and peripheral blood mononuclear cells were used for TCR beta sequencing. The Qiagen DNeasy Blood Extraction Kit was used to extract genomic DNA from the blood cell samples. Clipping removes 3 bases from V and 1 base from J, with 5 as the unmatched junction base count. The germline V gene sets CDR1 to SGHTA and CDR2 to FQGTGA. The CDR3 contains 15 residues, cysteine and phenylalanine counted. Only CDR3 DNA remains: 45 bases, in frame from the first base.

Receptors were amplified or captured by the immunoSEQ multiplex PCR assay. The multiplex PCR relied on a mix of 60 forward primers for TCR Vbeta segments and 13 reverse primers for TCR Jbeta segments. Amplification of the CDR3 region of rearranged TCR beta genes was performed with a multiplex PCR assay on genomic DNA. Amplified TCR beta libraries were sequenced as 87-base-pair reads on the Illumina HiSeq System. The paper's processing steps were these. A later analysis counted tens of millions of unique TCR beta chains across the roughly 700 repertoires, and around 9.9 million of these chains were shared by at least two donors. Raw reads were error-corrected and collapsed into unique sequences by a nearest-neighbor algorithm in which closely related sequences were merged to remove PCR and sequencing errors. Alignment of CDR3 sequences to IMGT reference sequences was used to assign V, D and J gene segments. For a sequence to be retained, a match of at least six nucleotides was required to both a V gene segment and a J gene segment. A rearrangement was called productive if the CDR3 had no stop codons and remained in frame with V and J, and every other rearrangement was called non-productive. Following IMGT convention, CDR3 was defined as the stretch from the second conserved V-encoded cysteine up to the conserved J-encoded phenylalanine. In an earlier analysis of roughly 610 of the donors, sequences lacking an unambiguous match to a single V gene segment were excluded. In an earlier analysis of several hundred of the donors, V segments were called functional above 56.7% productive rearrangements and were called segregating when the between-donor standard deviation exceeded 5%. To diagnose cytomegalovirus status from the catalog of TCR beta chain sequences, a statistical classification framework was built. In a later analysis, TCR nucleotide sequences were compared against IMGT/GENE-DB human TR gene sequences so that V and J genes could be assigned. A later analysis assigned CDR3 sequences and most-parsimonious VDJ recombination scenarios with the TCRdist pipeline. In a later analysis, each TCR beta chain was defined by its CDR3 amino acid sequence together with its V-gene family, and reads without a unique V-gene family were excluded. To address suspected cross-contamination and a sequencing artifact, a later analysis removed 450 to 700 highly shared, low-generation-probability nucleotide sequences. In a later analysis, a clonal expansion index for each public chain was calculated from normalized within-repertoire ranks of inferred template counts. A later analysis computed generation probabilities with a VDJ recombination model fitted to out-of-frame rearrangements, and checked the results against IGoR. A later analysis scored TCR-TCR, TCR-HLA and TCR-CMV co-occurrence with hypergeometric tests, applying a repertoire-size bias correction to TCR pairs. In a later analysis, false discovery rates were estimated by permuting HLA or CMV assignments 20 times. In a later analysis, co-occurring TCRs were grouped using DBSCAN, with TCRdist sequence similarity added in when clustering inside HLA-allele-positive subsets. Repertoires with fewer than 30,000 or more than 120,000 public chains were left out of co-occurrence clustering, as were four to six repertoires with anomalous nucleotide sharing. TCRdb retrieved this table from immuneACCESS and kept in-frame rearrangements only. Not all clones are present; in checked studies, unresolved V genes account for under half, and no reason is known for the remainder. V and J calls and clone size are as listed in that table; D and trimming were resolved from the DNA. The sample table contains some 200,000 clones; only one count was recorded for roughly 80% of them. 0.7% to 0.95% of the sample is in the top ten clones.

The sample originates from a study of cytomegalovirus exposure and HLA in healthy donors (dated by TCRdb to 2016 to 2017). Some background on the complete study: An earlier analysis of some 600 of the donors reported approximately 300 Gb of sequence data and 100 million to 120 million unique TCR beta sequences obtained from some 170 million T cells. In a later analysis, previously published TCR beta repertoires from about 640 donors were re-analyzed and high-resolution HLA genotyping was added so that TCR occurrence patterns could be studied. In addition to the first cohort of 666 subjects, a separate validation cohort of 130 or so different subjects was used. Donor age, sex, ethnicity and CMV serostatus were collected together with the repertoire data. To predict cytomegalovirus infection status, the study combined high-throughput TCR immunosequencing, statistical association of individual TCRs with disease status, and machine learning. The study aimed to test whether cataloging public T cell receptors could reveal signatures of past pathogen exposure. An earlier analysis of around 580 of the donors used high-throughput TCR beta sequencing to judge whether each TCR beta V gene segment behaved as functional or pseudogenic. On average, 235,054 unique TCR beta nucleotide sequences were sequenced per donor among a few hundred genotyped donors of the cohort, with 15% to 20% of those sequences being non-productive. Every discovery cohort repertoire had been produced on one sequencing platform. The genetic ancestry cluster associated with self-reported Caucasian donors included approximately 85% of the 398 genotyped donors. About five DR-DQ haplotypes were handled as single units for association and clustering because linkage in the cohort was strong. In a later genetic analysis, genome-wide SNP genotypes for about 55% of the roughly 700 donors were used, and that subset was treated as a discovery cohort. The T cell repertoires of around 730 subjects were profiled by immunosequencing and related to cytomegalovirus serostatus. An early release that covered roughly 600 HLA-typed donors contained about 300 gigabases of sequencing data and about 84 million unique TCR sequences. Typing coverage varied by locus: about 620-630 donors for A, B, C, DRB1 and DQB1; about 520 for DQA1; more than 600 for DPA1; approximately 490 for DPB1. HLA typing included class I and class II loci at four-digit resolution. Rather than drawing on any new phenotypic data, the later analysis identified candidate immune exposures from TCR beta sequences and the way those sequences occurred across donors.

The paper's findings and limits, for the study overall: HLA typing was unavailable for some donors at each locus, so association tests used only the typed subset. Correlated functional status among segregating V segments might reflect linkage disequilibrium, but an unknown experimental factor could not be ruled out. According to a later genetic analysis, donors in an Asian-associated ancestry cluster had fewer N-insertions in productive TCRs than the approximately 650-donor mean. The presence/absence analyses assumed that sequencing depth was roughly uniform across donors, and that assumption may not be true. Some IMGT-functional V segments, including TRBV6-2 and TRBV6-3, could not be distinguished by the 87-base-pair reads and were therefore excluded. In a later analysis, TCR association rates were found to vary across HLA loci, with the most associated TCRs seen for DRB1 alleles and the fewest for HLA-C alleles. Because counts were too low, roughly 16 rarely observed V segments, including chromosome 9 orphons, were excluded from the earlier analysis of about 500 of the donors. Most TCR sequences were observed very rarely across donors, whereas some public TCRs were present in many individuals. The classifier was reported to diagnose cytomegalovirus status with high specificity and sensitivity in both the original and validation cohorts. When HLA alleles, especially DR and DQ, strongly co-occurred, TCR associations were difficult to assign to individual alleles. In the study, roughly 160 TCR beta chains were listed as associated with cytomegalovirus. In an earlier analysis of roughly 500 of the donors, most TCR beta V segments appeared in productive rearrangements about 87% or about 30% of the time, broadly matching IMGT annotations. A later analysis found that most CMV-associated TCR beta chains appeared HLA-restricted, with HLA associations seemingly driven largely by CMV exposure. It was suggested by the authors that the approach could potentially be generalized to other disease states and immunological phenotypes. A further reported finding was that TCR beta sequences accurately predicted the HLA-A and HLA-B alleles for most subjects in the first cohort. A few of the identified cytomegalovirus-associated TCR beta chains were confirmed in vitro to be specific for cytomegalovirus antigens. In a later analysis, HLA-associated TCR beta chains were found to be more clonally expanded and to have lower generation probabilities than equally common non-associated chains. This cohort had only TCR beta chains sequenced, and the lack of alpha or paired-chain data limited which features could be detected. A later genetic analysis associated a missense DCLRE1C variant with V-gene and J-gene trimming of TCR beta chains, and an independent cohort replicated the association. A group of highly shared sequence variants was considered likely to be a technical artifact of the sequencing pipeline. CMV serostatus was the only immune exposure information available for the cohort. Several of the top co-occurrence clusters appeared to be linked to parvovirus B19, influenza, CMV and Epstein-Barr virus, according to a later analysis. A later analysis associated 16,951 TCR beta sequences with specific HLA alleles at a false discovery rate of 0.05.

What was sequenced was PBMCs. The source of this sequence is a young woman in good health and CMV-seronegative. This sequence uses TRBV7-3 and TRBJ1-1; 7 central bases correspond to TRBD1. CDR3 region: CASSLAGQANTEAFF. The sequenced DNA: TGTGCCAGCAGCTTGGCAGGACAGGCGAACACTGAAGCTTTCTTT.